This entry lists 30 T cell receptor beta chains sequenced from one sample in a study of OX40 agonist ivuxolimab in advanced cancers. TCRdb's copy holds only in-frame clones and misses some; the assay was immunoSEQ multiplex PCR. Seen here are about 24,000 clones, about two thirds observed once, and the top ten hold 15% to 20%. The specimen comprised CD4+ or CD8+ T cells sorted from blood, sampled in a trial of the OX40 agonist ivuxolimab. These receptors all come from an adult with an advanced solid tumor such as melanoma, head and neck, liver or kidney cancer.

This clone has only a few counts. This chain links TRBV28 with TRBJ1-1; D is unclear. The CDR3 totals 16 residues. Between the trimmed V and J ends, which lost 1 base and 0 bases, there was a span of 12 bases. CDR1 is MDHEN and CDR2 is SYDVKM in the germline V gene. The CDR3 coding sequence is TGTGCCAGCAGTTTATTACCGGGGTCGATGAACACTGAAGCTTTCTTT. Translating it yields CASSLLPGSMNTEAFF.

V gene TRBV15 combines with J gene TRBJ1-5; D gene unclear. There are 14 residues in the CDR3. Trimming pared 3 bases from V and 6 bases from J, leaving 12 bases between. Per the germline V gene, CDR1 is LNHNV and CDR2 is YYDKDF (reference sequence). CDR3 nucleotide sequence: TGTGCCACCAGCAGCCAAGGTATAGTTCAGCCCCAGCATTTT. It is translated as CATSSQGIVQPQHF. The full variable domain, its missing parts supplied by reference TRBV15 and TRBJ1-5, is DAMVIQNPRYQVTQFGKPVTLSCSQTLNHNVMYWYQQKSSQAPKLLFHYYDKDFNNEADTPDNFQSRRPNTSFCFLDIRSPGLGDTAMYLCATSSQGIVQPQHFGDGTRLSIL.

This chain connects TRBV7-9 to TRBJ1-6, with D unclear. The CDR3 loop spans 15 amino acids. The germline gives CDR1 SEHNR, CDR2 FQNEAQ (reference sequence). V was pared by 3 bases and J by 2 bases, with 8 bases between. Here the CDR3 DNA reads TGTGCCAGCAGCTTTGTTACGGCCTATAATTCACCCCTCCACTTT. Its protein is CASSFVTAYNSPLHF.

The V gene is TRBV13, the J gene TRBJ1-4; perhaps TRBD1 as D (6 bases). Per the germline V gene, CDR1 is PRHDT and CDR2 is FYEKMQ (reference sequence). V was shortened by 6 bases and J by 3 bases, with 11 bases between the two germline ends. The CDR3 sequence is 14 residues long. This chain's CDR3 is CASSTGRANEKLFF. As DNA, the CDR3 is TGTGCCAGCAGTACAGGGCGGGCTAATGAAAAACTGTTTTTT.

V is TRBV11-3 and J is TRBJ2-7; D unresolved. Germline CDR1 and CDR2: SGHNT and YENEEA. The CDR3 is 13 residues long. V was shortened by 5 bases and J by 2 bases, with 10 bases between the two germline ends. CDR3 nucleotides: TGTGCCAGCAGCCCCGGACGGACCTACGAGCAGTACTTC. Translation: CASSPGRTYEQYF.

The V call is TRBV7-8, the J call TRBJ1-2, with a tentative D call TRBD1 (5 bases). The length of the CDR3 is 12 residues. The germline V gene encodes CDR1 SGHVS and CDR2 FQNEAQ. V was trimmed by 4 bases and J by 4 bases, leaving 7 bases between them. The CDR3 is CASSSDSYGYTF. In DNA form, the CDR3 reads TGTGCCAGCAGCTCAGACAGCTATGGCTACACCTTC.

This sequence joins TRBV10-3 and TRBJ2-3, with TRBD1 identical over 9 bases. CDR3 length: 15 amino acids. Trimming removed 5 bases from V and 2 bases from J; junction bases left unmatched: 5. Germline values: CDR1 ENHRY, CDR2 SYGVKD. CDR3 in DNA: TGTGCCATCAGTAAAGGACAGGGGAACACAGATACGCAGTATTTT. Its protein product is CAISKGQGNTDTQYF.

The CDR3 sequence is CASSFPDNEQFF. In DNA, the CDR3 is TGTGCCAGCAGCTTCCCTGACAATGAGCAGTTCTTC. The gene calls are TRBV5-6 and TRBJ2-1; D gene unclear. V lost 2 bases, J lost 5 bases, and 5 bases lay in between. The CDR3 has 12 amino acids. The germline V gene encodes CDR1 SGHDT and CDR2 YYEEEE.

The DNA for the CDR3 is TGTGCCAGCAGCAAACTGGCCTACGAGCAGTACTTC. Amino acid sequence: CASSKLAYEQYF. This sequence joins TRBV2 and TRBJ2-7; D is uncertain. Trimming cost V 6 bases and J 2 bases, with 8 bases left between them. This CDR3 region has 12 residues. Germline CDR1 SNHLY, CDR2 FYNNEI.

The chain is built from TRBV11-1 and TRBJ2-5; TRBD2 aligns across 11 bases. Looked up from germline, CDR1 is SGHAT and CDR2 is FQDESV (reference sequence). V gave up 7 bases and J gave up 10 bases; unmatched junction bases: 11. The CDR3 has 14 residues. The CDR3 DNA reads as TGTGCCAGCACCAGCCTAGCGGGGGGAGGGAACCAGTACTTC. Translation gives CASTSLAGGGNQYF.

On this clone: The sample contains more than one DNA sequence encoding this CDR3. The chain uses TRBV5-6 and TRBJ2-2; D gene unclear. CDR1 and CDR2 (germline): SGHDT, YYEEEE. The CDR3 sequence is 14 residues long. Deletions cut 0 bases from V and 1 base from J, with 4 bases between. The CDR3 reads CASSLGQNTGELFF. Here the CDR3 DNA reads TGTGCCAGCAGCTTGGGGCAGAACACCGGGGAGCTGTTTTTT.

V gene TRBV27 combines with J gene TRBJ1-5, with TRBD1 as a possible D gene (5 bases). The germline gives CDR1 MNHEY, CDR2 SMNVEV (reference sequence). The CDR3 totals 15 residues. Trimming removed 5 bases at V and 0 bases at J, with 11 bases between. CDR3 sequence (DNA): TGTGCCAGCAGTCCCCGGGGACGTAGCAATCAGCCCCAGCATTTT. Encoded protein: CASSPRGRSNQPQHF.

CDR3 residues: CASSPAGDSTDTQYF. The CDR3 DNA follows: TGTGCCAGCAGCCCAGCGGGGGACAGCACAGATACGCAGTATTTT. The genes are TRBV7-2 and TRBJ2-3, with 8 bases lining up with TRBD2. V lost 5 bases to trimming and J lost 0 bases; unmatched junction nucleotides: 4. Germline V lookup: CDR1 SGHTA, CDR2 FQGNSA. The CDR3 totals 15 residues.

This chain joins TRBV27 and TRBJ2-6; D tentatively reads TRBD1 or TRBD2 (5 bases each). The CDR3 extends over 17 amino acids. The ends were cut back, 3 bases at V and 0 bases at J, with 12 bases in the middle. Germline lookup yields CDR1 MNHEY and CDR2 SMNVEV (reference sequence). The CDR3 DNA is TGTGCCAGCAGTTTCGGCAGGGCGGGCTCTGGGGCCAACGTCCTGACTTTC. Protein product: CASSFGRAGSGANVLTF.

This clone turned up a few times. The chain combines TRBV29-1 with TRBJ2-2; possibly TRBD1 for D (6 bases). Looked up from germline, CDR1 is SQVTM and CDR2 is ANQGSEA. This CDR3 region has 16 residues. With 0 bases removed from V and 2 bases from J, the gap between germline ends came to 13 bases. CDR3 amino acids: CSVEDFETGNTGELFF. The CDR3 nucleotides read TGCAGCGTTGAAGATTTTGAGACAGGAAACACCGGGGAGCTGTTTTTT.

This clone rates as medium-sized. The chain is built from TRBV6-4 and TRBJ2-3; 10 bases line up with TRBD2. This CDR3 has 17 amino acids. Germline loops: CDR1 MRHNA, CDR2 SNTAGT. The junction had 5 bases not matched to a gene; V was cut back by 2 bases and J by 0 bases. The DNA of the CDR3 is TGTGCCAGCAGTGACACCCTAGCGGGGGCCAGCACAGATACGCAGTATTTT. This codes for CASSDTLAGASTDTQYF.

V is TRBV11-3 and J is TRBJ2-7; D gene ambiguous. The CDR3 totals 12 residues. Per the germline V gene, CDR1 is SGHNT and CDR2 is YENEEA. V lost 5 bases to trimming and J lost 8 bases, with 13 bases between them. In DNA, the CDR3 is TGTGCCAGCAGCCGGCCCTCCCTAAAGCAGTACTTC. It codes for CASSRPSLKQYF.

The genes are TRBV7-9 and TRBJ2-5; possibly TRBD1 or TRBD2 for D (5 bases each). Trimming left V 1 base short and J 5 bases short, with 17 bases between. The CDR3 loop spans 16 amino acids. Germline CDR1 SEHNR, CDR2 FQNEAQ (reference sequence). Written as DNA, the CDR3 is TGTGCCAGCAGCTTAGTTACGGGACCTGTTTGGGAGACCCAGTACTTC. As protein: CASSLVTGPVWETQYF.

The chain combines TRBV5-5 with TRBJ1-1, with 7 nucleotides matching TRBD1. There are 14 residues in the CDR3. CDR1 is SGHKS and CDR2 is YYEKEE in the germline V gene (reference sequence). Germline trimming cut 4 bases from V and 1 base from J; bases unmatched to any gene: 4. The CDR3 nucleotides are TGTGCCAGCAGCCCATGGACAGGGAACACTGAAGCTTTCTTT. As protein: CASSPWTGNTEAFF.

CDR3 loop: CASSTSPAGVSYGELFF. Here the CDR3 DNA reads TGTGCCAGCAGCACCTCTCCCGCGGGGGTAAGTTACGGGGAGCTGTTTTTT. This rearrangement joins TRBV21-1 to TRBJ2-2; the D segment call TRBD2 is taken from the table without a DNA check. TRBV21-1 constitutes a pseudogene. CDR3 length equals 17 residues.

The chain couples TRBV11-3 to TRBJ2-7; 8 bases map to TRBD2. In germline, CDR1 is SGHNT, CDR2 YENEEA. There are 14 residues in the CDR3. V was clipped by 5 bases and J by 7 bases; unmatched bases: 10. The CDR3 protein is CASSPAGEMWEQYF. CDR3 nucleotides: TGTGCCAGCAGCCCAGCGGGGGAGATGTGGGAGCAGTACTTC.

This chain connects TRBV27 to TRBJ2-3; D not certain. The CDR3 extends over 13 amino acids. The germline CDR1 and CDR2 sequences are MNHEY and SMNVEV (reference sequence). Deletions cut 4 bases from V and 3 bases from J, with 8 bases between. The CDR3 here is CASSSLRTDTQYF. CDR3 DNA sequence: TGTGCCAGCAGTTCGCTAAGGACAGATACGCAGTATTTT.

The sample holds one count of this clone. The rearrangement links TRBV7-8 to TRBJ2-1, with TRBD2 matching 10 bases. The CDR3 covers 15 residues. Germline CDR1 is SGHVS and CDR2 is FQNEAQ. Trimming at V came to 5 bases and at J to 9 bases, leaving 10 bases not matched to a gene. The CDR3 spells CASSRTSGAGGEQFF. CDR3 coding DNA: TGTGCCAGCAGCCGTACTAGCGGGGCTGGGGGTGAGCAGTTCTTC.

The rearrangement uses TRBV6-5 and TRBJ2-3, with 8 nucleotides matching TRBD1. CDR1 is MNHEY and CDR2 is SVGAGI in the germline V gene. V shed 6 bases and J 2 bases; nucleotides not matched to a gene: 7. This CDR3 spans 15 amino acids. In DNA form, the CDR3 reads TGTGCCAGCAGCCAGGGACAGGTATCCACAGATACGCAGTATTTT. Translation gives CASSQGQVSTDTQYF.

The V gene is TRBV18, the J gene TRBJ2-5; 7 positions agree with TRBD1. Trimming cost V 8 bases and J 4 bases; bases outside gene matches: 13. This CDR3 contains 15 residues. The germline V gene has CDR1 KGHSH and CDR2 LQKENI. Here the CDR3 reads CASAASGTVIETQYF. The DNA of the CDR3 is TGTGCCAGCGCCGCCTCCGGGACAGTGATAGAGACCCAGTACTTC.

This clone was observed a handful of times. CDR3 protein: CASSPLDRGTNEQYF. The CDR3 DNA sequence: TGCGCCAGCAGCCCCCTGGATAGGGGGACGAACGAGCAGTACTTC. The V gene is TRBV4-1, the J gene TRBJ2-7, with a tentative D call TRBD1 (6 bases). Germline CDR1 is MGHRA and CDR2 is YSYEKL. The CDR3 sequence is 15 residues long. Trimming took 4 bases from V and 5 from J, leaving 18 bases between them.

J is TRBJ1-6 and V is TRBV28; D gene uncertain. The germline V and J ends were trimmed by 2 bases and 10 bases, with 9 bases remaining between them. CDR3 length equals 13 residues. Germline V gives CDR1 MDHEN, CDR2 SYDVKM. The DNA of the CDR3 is TGTGCCAGCAGTTTACTGACATACTCACCCCTCCACTTT. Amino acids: CASSLLTYSPLHF.

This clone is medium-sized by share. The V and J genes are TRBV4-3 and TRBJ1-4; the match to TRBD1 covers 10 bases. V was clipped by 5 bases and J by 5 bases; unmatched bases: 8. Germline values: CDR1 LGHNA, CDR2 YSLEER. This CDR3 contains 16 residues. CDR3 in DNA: TGCGCCAGCAGCTTTTCCCGGGACAGGGGCAATGAAAAACTGTTTTTT. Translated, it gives CASSFSRDRGNEKLFF.

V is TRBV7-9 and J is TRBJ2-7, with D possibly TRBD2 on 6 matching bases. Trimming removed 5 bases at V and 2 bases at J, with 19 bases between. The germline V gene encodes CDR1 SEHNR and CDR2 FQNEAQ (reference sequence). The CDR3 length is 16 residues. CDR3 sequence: CASSRHPRRGPYEQYF. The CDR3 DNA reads TGTGCCAGCAGCCGTCACCCAAGGCGGGGCCCCTACGAGCAGTACTTC. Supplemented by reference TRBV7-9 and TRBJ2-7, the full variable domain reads DTGVSQNPRHKITKRGQNVTFRCDPISEHNRLYWYRQTLGQGPEFLTYFQNEAQLEKSRLLSDRFSAERPKGSFSTLEIQRTEQGDSAMYLCASSRHPRRGPYEQYFGPGTRLTVT.

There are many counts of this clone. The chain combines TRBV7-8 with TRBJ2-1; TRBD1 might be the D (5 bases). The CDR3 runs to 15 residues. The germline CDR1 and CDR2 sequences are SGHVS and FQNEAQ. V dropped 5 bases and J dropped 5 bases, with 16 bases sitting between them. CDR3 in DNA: TGTGCCAGCAGCGTCAGACAGTTGGGGAACAATGAGCAGTTCTTC. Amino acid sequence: CASSVRQLGNNEQFF.